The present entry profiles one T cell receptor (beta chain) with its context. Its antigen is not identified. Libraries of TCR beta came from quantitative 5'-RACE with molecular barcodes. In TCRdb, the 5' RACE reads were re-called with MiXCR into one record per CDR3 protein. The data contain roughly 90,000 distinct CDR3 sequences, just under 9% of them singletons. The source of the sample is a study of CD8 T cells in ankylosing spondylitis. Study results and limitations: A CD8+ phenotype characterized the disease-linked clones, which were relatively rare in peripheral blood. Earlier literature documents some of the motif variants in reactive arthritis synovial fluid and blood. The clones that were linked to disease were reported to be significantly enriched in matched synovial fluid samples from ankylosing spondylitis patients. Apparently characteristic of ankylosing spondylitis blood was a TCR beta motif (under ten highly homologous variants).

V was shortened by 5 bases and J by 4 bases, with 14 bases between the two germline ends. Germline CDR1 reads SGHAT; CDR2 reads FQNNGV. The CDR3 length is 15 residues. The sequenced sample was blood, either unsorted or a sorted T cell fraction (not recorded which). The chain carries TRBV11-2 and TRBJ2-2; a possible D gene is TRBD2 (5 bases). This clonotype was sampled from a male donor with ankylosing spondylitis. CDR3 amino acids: CASSTPGSGTGELFF. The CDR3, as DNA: TGTGCCAGCAGCACTCCGGGGTCCGGCACCGGGGAGCTGTTTTTT.